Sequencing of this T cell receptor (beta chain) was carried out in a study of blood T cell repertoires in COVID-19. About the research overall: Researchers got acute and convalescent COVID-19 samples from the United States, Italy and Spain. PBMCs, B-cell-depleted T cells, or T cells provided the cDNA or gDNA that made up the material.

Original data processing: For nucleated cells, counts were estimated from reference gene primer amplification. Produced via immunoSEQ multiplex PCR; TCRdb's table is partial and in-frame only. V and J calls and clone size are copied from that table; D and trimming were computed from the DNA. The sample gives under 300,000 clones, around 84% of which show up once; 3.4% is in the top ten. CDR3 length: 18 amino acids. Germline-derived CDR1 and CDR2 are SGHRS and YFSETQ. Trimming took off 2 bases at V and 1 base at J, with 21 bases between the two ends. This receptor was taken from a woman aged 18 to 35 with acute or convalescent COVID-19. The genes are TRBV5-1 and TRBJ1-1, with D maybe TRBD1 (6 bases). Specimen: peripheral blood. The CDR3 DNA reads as TGCGCCAGCAGCTTAGGGGGGGCCTGGGTCATAGGGAACACTGAAGCTTTCTTT. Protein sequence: CASSLGGAWVIGNTEAFF.